This T cell receptor (beta chain) came from a study of blood T cell repertoires in COVID-19. As for the study in general: The United States, Italy and Spain provided the acute and convalescent COVID-19 samples.

Regarding this clone: This sample includes further DNA sequences coding for the same CDR3.

The method was immunoSEQ multiplex PCR; TCRdb's version includes in-frame clones alone and lacks a portion of them. Of around 300,000 clones in the sample, 70% to 90% were seen once. V gave up 4 bases and J gave up 2 bases, with 2 bases separating them. This CDR3 is built from 11 residues. The chain combines TRBV12-3 or TRBV12-4 with TRBJ1-1, with D unresolved. The sequencing sample was made of peripheral blood. The sequence was collected from a woman aged 70-85 years with COVID-19, enrolled during active disease. The CDR3 DNA reads as TGTGCCAGCAGTTCTAACACTGAAGCTTTCTTT. Its translation: CASSSNTEAFF.